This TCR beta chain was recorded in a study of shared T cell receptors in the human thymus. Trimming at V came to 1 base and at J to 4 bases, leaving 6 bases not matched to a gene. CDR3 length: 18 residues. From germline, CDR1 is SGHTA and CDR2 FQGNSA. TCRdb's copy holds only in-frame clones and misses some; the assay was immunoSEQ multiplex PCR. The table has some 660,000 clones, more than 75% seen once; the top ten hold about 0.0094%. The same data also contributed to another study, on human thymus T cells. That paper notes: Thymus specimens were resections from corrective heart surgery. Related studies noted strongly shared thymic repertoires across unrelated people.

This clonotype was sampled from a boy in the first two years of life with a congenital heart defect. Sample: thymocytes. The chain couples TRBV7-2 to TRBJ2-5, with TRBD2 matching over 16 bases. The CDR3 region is CASSLVSGTSGGAETQYF. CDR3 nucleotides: TGTGCCAGCAGCTTAGTCTCTGGGACTAGCGGGGGGGCAGAGACCCAGTACTTC.